Given below is one TCR beta chain in context. Here the CDR3 omits its conserved ending phenylalanine or tryptophan, so a read error is the likely source. The limits of the CDR3 on the DNA are not certain, so only TCRdb's listed CDR3 is given. Some clones are missing from TCRdb's copy, which holds only in-frame ones; the method was immunoSEQ multiplex PCR. The table has about 440,000 clones, roughly 85% seen once. The CDR3 totals 12 residues, both ends included. The data originate from a study of blood T cell repertoires in COVID-19. Study summary: PBMCs, B-cell-depleted T cells, or T cells provided the cDNA or gDNA that made up the material.

The V and J genes are TRBV12-3 or TRBV12-4 and TRBJ1-1; TRBD1, the D gene given by the table, was not confirmed from the DNA. This sequence originates from a young woman with acute COVID-19. The specimen sequenced was PBMCs or T cells enriched from blood (not recorded which). This CDR3 reads CASSFGLLGIEL.